What follows are 13 T cell receptor beta chains derived from one specimen sequenced in a study of graft-versus-host responses after intestinal transplantation. The antigens for these receptors are not known. Libraries were prepared by immunoSEQ multiplex PCR; TCRdb keeps only in-frame clonotypes and omits some of them. The sample consists of under 95,000 clones, about 87% of them appearing once. The sequencing used unstimulated CD4+ T cells sorted from spleen or lymph node cells, collected before transplant. These receptor sequences come from a human donor who was the organ donor for an intestinal transplant.

CDR3 protein: CASSYSGGYGYTF. For the CDR3, the DNA is TGTGCCAGCAGTTACTCAGGGGGCTATGGCTACACCTTC. The V call is TRBV6-5, the J call TRBJ1-2; perhaps TRBD1 as D (6 bases). Germline V lookup: CDR1 MNHEY, CDR2 SVGAGI. The length of the CDR3 is 13 residues. With 0 bases removed from V and 4 bases from J, the gap between germline ends came to 6 bases.

V is TRBV19 and J is TRBJ2-3; no clear D gene. CDR1 is LNHDA, CDR2 SQIVND, per germline (reference sequence). The V gene lost 5 bases and the J gene lost 6 bases, with 12 bases spanning the gap. This CDR3 is 13 amino acids long. The chain's CDR3 is CASSAQRGDTQYF. CDR3 coding DNA: TGTGCCAGTAGTGCCCAGAGAGGCGATACGCAGTATTTT.

This chain uses TRBV5-1 with TRBJ2-1; no firm D call. The germline V gene encodes CDR1 SGHRS and CDR2 YFSETQ. Trimming left V 5 bases short and J 5 bases short, with 5 bases between. The CDR3 runs 11 residues. The CDR3 DNA reads as TGCGCCAGCAGGGCAGACAATGAGCAGTTCTTC. Encoded protein: CASRADNEQFF.

J is TRBJ2-1 and V is TRBV5-6, with 11 bases matching TRBD2. The V gene end was trimmed by 2 bases and the J gene end by 5 bases; junction bases not matched to a gene: 3. Germline lookup yields CDR1 SGHDT and CDR2 YYEEEE. The CDR3 has 15 amino acids. CDR3 loop: CASSLLAGGNNEQFF. The CDR3 DNA reads as TGTGCCAGCAGCTTATTAGCGGGGGGGAACAATGAGCAGTTCTTC.

The J gene is TRBJ2-1, the V gene TRBV28; possibly TRBD1 for D (5 bases). The CDR3 loop spans 18 amino acids. Germline V gives CDR1 MDHEN, CDR2 SYDVKM. V lost 2 bases and J 2 bases, leaving 19 bases between the germline ends. Here the CDR3 reads CASSLELPGRVTYNEQFF. CDR3 nucleotides: TGTGCCAGCAGTTTAGAGTTACCCGGCAGGGTGACCTACAATGAGCAGTTCTTC.

The V call is TRBV6-5, the J call TRBJ1-1, with D tentatively TRBD1 (6 bases). CDR3 length: 14 residues. Trimming shortened V by 5 bases and J by 4 bases, and 14 bases separated the two germline ends. Germline V gene data show CDR1 as MNHEY and CDR2 as SVGAGI. The CDR3 DNA is TGTGCCAGCAGTCGAACCAGGGGTGGCACTGAAGCTTTCTTT. As protein: CASSRTRGGTEAFF.

The chain couples TRBV2 to TRBJ2-1; 10 positions agree with TRBD1. V lost 8 bases to trimming and J lost 13 bases; unmatched junction nucleotides: 11. The CDR3 is made up of 13 amino acids. Per the germline V gene, CDR1 is SNHLY and CDR2 is FYNNEI. The CDR3 coding sequence is TGTGCCAGCTTTGGCGGACAGGGGGTAAAACAGTTCTTC. Translated, it gives CASFGGQGVKQFF.

The chain uses TRBV7-6 and TRBJ2-5; D gene unclear. Trimming took 2 bases from V and 2 from J, leaving 6 bases between them. CDR3 length: 13 residues. Germline lookup yields CDR1 SGHVS and CDR2 FNYEAQ. CDR3 region: CASSLTRQETQYF. The CDR3, as DNA: TGTGCCAGCAGCTTAACCAGGCAAGAGACCCAGTACTTC.

The CDR3 DNA follows: TGTGCCAGCTCTTTTACTAGCGGGATAGATACGCAGTATTTT. Residues: CASSFTSGIDTQYF. The rearrangement uses TRBV18 and TRBJ2-3; 10 bases map to TRBD2. Germline CDR1 and CDR2: KGHSH and LQKENI. J was trimmed by 5 bases and V by 6 bases; bases with no gene match: 5. CDR3 length: 14 amino acids. Supplemented by reference TRBV18 and TRBJ2-3, the full variable domain reads NAGVMQNPRHLVRRRGQEARLRCSPMKGHSHVYWYRQLPEEGLKFMVYLQKENIIDESGMPKERFSAEFPKEGPSILRIQQVVRGDSAAYFCASSFTSGIDTQYFGPGTRLTVL.

The chain uses TRBV5-1 and TRBJ2-3; 7 bases are a match to TRBD2. Looked up from germline, CDR1 is SGHRS and CDR2 is YFSETQ. V lost 2 bases and J lost 4; bases outside the gene matches: 7. This CDR3 is 15 amino acids long. CDR3 DNA sequence: TGCGCCAGCAGCTTTGGCGGCGGGAGCCCAGATACGCAGTATTTT. This translates into CASSFGGGSPDTQYF. Full variable domain (outside the CDR3, taken from reference TRBV5-1 and TRBJ2-3): KAGVTQTPRYLIKTRGQQVTLSCSPISGHRSVSWYQQTPGQGLQFLFEYFSETQRNKGNFPGRFSGRQFSNSRSEMNVSTLELGDSALYLCASSFGGGSPDTQYFGPGTRLTVL.

The V call is TRBV11-3, the J call TRBJ2-1, with a weak D call TRBD2 (5 bases). V was pared by 5 bases and J by 8 bases, with 19 bases between. Looked up from germline, CDR1 is SGHNT and CDR2 is YENEEA. CDR3 size: 15 residues. CDR3 sequence: CASSPPWGREYEQFF. CDR3 DNA: TGTGCCAGCAGCCCCCCATGGGGAAGGGAGTATGAGCAGTTCTTC. Combining the CDR3 with reference TRBV11-3 and TRBJ2-1 gives the whole variable domain EAGVVQSPRYKIIEKKQPVAFWCNPISGHNTLYWYLQNLGQGPELLIRYENEEAVDDSQLPKDRFSAERLKGVDSTLKIQPAELGDSAVYLCASSPPWGREYEQFFGPGTRLTVL.

This clone was recorded once. The CDR3 DNA follows: TGTGCCAGCAGCGCTCGGAGCCACAATGAGCAGTTCTTC. Protein sequence: CASSARSHNEQFF. This sequence joins TRBV9 and TRBJ2-1; D remains unclear. The CDR3 sequence is 13 residues long. Deletions cut 3 bases from V and 5 bases from J, with 9 bases between. Per germline, CDR1 SGDLS and CDR2 YYNGEE.

The chain couples TRBV5-1 to TRBJ1-3; 7 nucleotides line up with TRBD1. The V segment lost 4 bases and the J segment 1 base; nucleotides outside the gene matches: 11. CDR1 and CDR2 (germline): SGHRS, YFSETQ. There are 17 residues in the CDR3. In DNA, the CDR3 is TGCGCCAGCAGCATTCAGACAGGGCTGTTGTCTGGAAACACCATATATTTT. Translated: CASSIQTGLLSGNTIYF.